Given below is one TCR beta chain in context. The antigen remains undetermined. The sample originates from a study of cytomegalovirus exposure and HLA in healthy donors. The CDR3 spans 16 residues. Germline assignment: CDR1 SGHRS and CDR2 YFSETQ. V was clipped by 5 bases and J by 7 bases; unmatched bases: 12. In the PCR, 60 Vbeta and 13 Jbeta primers were used. Clones were read by immunoSEQ multiplex PCR, and TCRdb kept only the in-frame ones, dropping some. This table has under 200,000 clones, 75% appearing once. Broader study findings: The authors later found HLA-associated TCR beta chains more clonally expanded than equally common others. Only CMV serostatus was available as immune exposure information. Accurate HLA-A and HLA-B prediction from TCR beta sequences was reported for most subjects.

Material for sequencing was PBMCs. This sequence originates from a man aged 18 to 35 in good health and CMV-seronegative. The V and J genes are TRBV5-1 and TRBJ1-4, with 9 positions matching TRBD1. CDR3 DNA sequence: TGCGCCAGCAGTCTCTCGCGGGGACAGGGCGGTGAAAAACTGTTTTTT. It is translated as CASSLSRGQGGEKLFF.